This TCR beta chain was identified during a study of shared clonotypes between healthy human individuals. Across the whole study: Per-donor plates numbered three CD4 naive, three CD4 memory, two CD8 naive and one CD8 memory. Findings and limits, study-wide: Generation probability values for non-shared clonotypes were lower than those for clonotypes shared by all four donors. With a handful of donors compared, approximately 5.5% of naive CD4 clonotypes were shared.

Profiled with immunoSEQ multiplex PCR; TCRdb holds only in-frame clones, not every one. There are approximately 2.5 million clones in the sample; 93% occur only once, and 0.36% lies in the top ten. Comment on this clone: Its antigen is unknown.

Sequences were obtained from naive CD4+ T cells from PBMCs. Subset meaning: CD45RA+ positively selected. This clonotype originated in a man aged 18 to 30 in good health. Some clones in this sample may be carry-over from other donors' samples.

In DNA form, the CDR3 reads TGTGCCAGCAGTGAATATAGCGGGTCCTACAATGAGCAGTTCTTC. It translates to CASSEYSGSYNEQFF. The V and J genes are TRBV2 and TRBJ2-1; TRBD2 matches at 7 bases. The V and J ends lost 2 bases and 1 base, in that order; junction bases with no gene match: 2. CDR3 length: 15 residues. The germline V gene has CDR1 SNHLY and CDR2 FYNNEI.